Listed below are T cell receptor beta chains from one sample, sequenced in a study of blood T cell repertoires in COVID-19. Repertoires were generated with immunoSEQ multiplex PCR, while TCRdb's copy carries only in-frame clones and drops some. The sample contains 250,000 to 300,000 clones, approximately 90% of which appear only once. Sequenced material: PBMCs or T cells enriched from blood (not recorded which). The receptors shown here come from a human donor in a cohort exposed to, infected with or recovered from COVID-19 (not recorded which). The donor label of this sample is uncertain. CDR3s leave out the opening cysteine and the closing phenylalanine or tryptophan.

j_call v_call cdr3_length cdr3_aa
TRBJ2-1 TRBV27 13 ASSLYPAGLYEQF
TRBJ2-3 TRBV2 11 ASMGEGTDTQY
TRBJ2-3 TRBV9 12 ASSAGTGTDTQY
TRBJ1-1 TRBV5-4 9 ASIQGTEAF
TRBJ1-5 TRBV10-3 15 AISESGGARSNQPQH
TRBJ2-2 TRBV11-2 14 ASRRPGQGNNGELF
TRBJ1-2 TRBV4-1 15 ASSQDHGQGKNYGYT
TRBJ2-7 TRBV7-2 13 ASSWGQGNFYEQY
TRBJ1-2 TRBV27 11 ASSFGQGYGYT
TRBJ1-1 TRBV2 12 ASRETGDHTEAF
TRBJ1-1 TRBV5-4 11 ASSLQGKTEAF
TRBJ2-1 TRBV14 14 ASSPPRGGSYNEQF
TRBJ1-1 TRBV19 11 ASSILMNTEAF
TRBJ1-1 TRBV19 11 ASSPGLWGEAF
TRBJ2-7 TRBV2 12 ASRAPERPGEQY
TRBJ2-3 TRBV19 12 ASRSLPSTDTQY
TRBJ2-3 TRBV7-6 12 ASSLSGGTDTQY
TRBJ2-2 TRBV11-3 11 ASSSRGSGELF
TRBJ2-4 TRBV14 12 ASSQTREVDIQY
TRBJ1-2 TRBV5-1 15 ASSPGRPDRVDYGYT
TRBJ2-2 TRBV12-3/TRBV12-4 11 ASSRREPGELF
TRBJ1-3 TRBV12-3/TRBV12-4 11 ASTQGAVGTIY
TRBJ2-1 TRBV19 13 ASSILAGGTNEQF
TRBJ2-7 TRBV5-4 12 ASSLGGTAYEQY
TRBJ2-7 TRBV5-6 13 ASSLFRGDSYEQY
TRBJ2-5 TRBV10-3 13 AISESTPGAETQY
TRBJ2-3 TRBV7-3 12 ASSLTGKTDTQY
TRBJ1-5 TRBV5-5 13 ASSFRVTFEQPQH
TRBJ1-5 TRBV7-6 12 ASSLGESNQPQH
TRBJ2-3 TRBV11-3 12 ASSPGQGTDTQY
TRBJ1-2 TRBV19 11 ASSIWTGYGYT
TRBJ1-4 TRBV5-4 13 ASSLAQGGVEKLF
TRBJ1-3 TRBV20-1 12 SASADSSGNTIY
TRBJ2-3 TRBV10-3 11 AIGTFSTDTQY
TRBJ2-7 TRBV3-1/TRBV3-2 15 ASSQDTGIMTTYEQY
TRBJ2-1 TRBV18 11 ASSPGDSREQF
TRBJ1-5 TRBV21-1 16 ASSRTENPLQSNQPQH